What follows are 17 T cell receptor beta chains derived from one specimen sequenced in a study of early T cells in non-severe SARS-CoV-2 infection. TCRdb ran MiXCR on the 5' RACE reads and lists one entry per CDR3 protein. The sample includes under 95,000 distinct CDR3 sequences, more than 12% of them seen just once. The specimen was whole blood. These receptors were obtained from an adult who was a healthcare worker with PCR-confirmed SARS-CoV-2 infection or an uninfected control (not recorded which).

The rearrangement links TRBV20-1 to TRBJ1-2; TRBD1 matches at 7 bases. The CDR3 spans 13 residues. V trimming: 3 bases; J trimming: 3 bases; junction bases outside the gene matches: 4. Germline V lookup: CDR1 DFQATT, CDR2 SNEGSKA (reference sequence). The CDR3 coding sequence is TGCAGTGCTAGCGACAGGGAGGACTATGGCTACACCTTC. Protein product: CSASDREDYGYTF.

This clonotype was observed a few times. The J gene is TRBJ1-5, the V gene TRBV27, with D tentatively TRBD1 (6 bases). The CDR3 runs 13 residues. V was trimmed by 9 bases and J by 7 bases, leaving 16 bases between them. Germline CDR1 is MNHEY and CDR2 is SMNVEV (reference sequence). The CDR3 sequence: CASAGVGGQPQHF. For the CDR3, the DNA is TGTGCCAGTGCAGGGGTAGGGGGACAGCCCCAGCATTTT.

This clonotype was found many times. The CDR3 DNA sequence: TGCAGCGTTGAAGAGGTGTTGAACACTGAAGCTTTCTTT. It translates to CSVEEVLNTEAFF. V usage is TRBV29-1 and J usage is TRBJ1-1; D ambiguous. CDR3 length: 13 amino acids. Per germline, CDR1 SQVTM and CDR2 ANQGSEA. The V gene lost 0 bases and the J gene lost 0 bases, with 5 bases spanning the gap. The variable domain in full, with the rest retrieved from reference TRBV29-1 and TRBJ1-1, is SAVISQKPSRDICQRGTSLTIQCQVDSQVTMMFWYRQQPGQSLTLIATANQGSEATYESGFVIDKFPISRPNLTFSTLTVSNMSPEDSSIYLCSVEEVLNTEAFFGQGTRLTVV.

The rearrangement joins TRBV5-1 to TRBJ2-3, with D tentatively TRBD1 (5 bases). The V end lost 3 bases, the J end lost 4 bases, and 12 bases lay between the germline ends. The CDR3 consists of 14 residues. Germline CDR1 SGHRS, CDR2 YFSETQ. The CDR3 region has the DNA TGCGCCAGCAGCTCCGACAGTTACGCAGATACGCAGTATTTT. Its translation: CASSSDSYADTQYF. Using reference TRBV5-1 and TRBJ2-3 for the parts outside the CDR3, the full variable domain is KAGVTQTPRYLIKTRGQQVTLSCSPISGHRSVSWYQQTPGQGLQFLFEYFSETQRNKGNFPGRFSGRQFSNSRSEMNVSTLELGDSALYLCASSSDSYADTQYFGPGTRLTVL.

This clonotype has a count of ten or more. V usage is TRBV5-4 and J usage is TRBJ2-7, with 9 bases matching TRBD1. The V gene's germline CDR1 is SGHNT and CDR2 YYREEE (reference sequence). The CDR3 runs to 13 residues. V shed 4 bases, J shed 7 bases, and the junction held 6 bases outside the gene matches. CDR3 sequence: CASSRDRVGEQYF. The CDR3 nucleotides read TGTGCCAGCAGCCGGGACAGGGTGGGGGAGCAGTACTTC. Combining the CDR3 with reference TRBV5-4 and TRBJ2-7 gives the whole variable domain ETGVTQSPTHLIKTRGQQVTLRCSSQSGHNTVSWYQQALGQGPQFIFQYYREEENGRGNFPPRFSGLQFPNYSSELNVNALELDDSALYLCASSRDRVGEQYFGPGTRLTVT.

The chain employs TRBV7-6 and TRBJ1-5; weak D call: TRBD1 (6 bases). Germline CDR1 reads SGHVS; CDR2 reads FNYEAQ. Trimming stripped 5 bases from V and 6 bases from J, with 11 bases between. The CDR3 is 13 residues long. CDR3 in amino acids: CASSPVDSQPQHF. The CDR3 DNA reads TGTGCCAGCAGCCCCGTGGACAGTCAGCCCCAGCATTTT.

In its sample, this clonotype was seen a few times. The rearrangement joins TRBV7-9 to TRBJ2-7; TRBD2 is a possible D gene (6 bases). CDR3 length: 14 residues. Trimming cost V 0 bases and J 3 bases, with 9 bases left between them. Looked up from germline, CDR1 is SEHNR and CDR2 is FQNEAQ (reference sequence). The CDR3 DNA follows: TGTGCCAGCAGCTTAGCGGAGGGGTACTACGAGCAGTACTTC. Translation: CASSLAEGYYEQYF.

This chain joins TRBV28 and TRBJ2-7; D gene uncertain. V shed 5 bases and J shed 3 bases, with 20 bases lying between them. The germline V gene encodes CDR1 MDHEN and CDR2 SYDVKM. This CDR3 contains 16 residues. DNA for the CDR3: TGTGCCAGCAGTCCCCGGTTCGACCCCACCGGCTACGAGCAGTACTTC. It is translated as CASSPRFDPTGYEQYF.

This clonotype was counted between two and nine times. DNA for the CDR3: TGTGCCAGCAGTTTACGACAGCTATCTGGGGCCAACGTCCTGACTTTC. Amino acids: CASSLRQLSGANVLTF. This sequence joins TRBV12-3 or TRBV12-4 and TRBJ2-6; TRBD1 is a possible D gene (5 bases). Trimming cost V 2 bases and J 1 base, with 9 bases left between them. CDR3 length: 16 amino acids.

This clonotype was seen repeatedly, ten times or more. The chain employs TRBV3-1 and TRBJ1-2, with 9 positions matching TRBD1. CDR3 length: 17 amino acids. The V gene's germline CDR1 is LGHDT and CDR2 YNNKEL (reference sequence). The trim removed 2 bases at V and 5 bases at J, leaving 12 bases unmatched. The CDR3 loop is CASSQTTGGSSSYGYTF. The CDR3 nucleotides are TGTGCCAGCAGCCAAACAACAGGGGGCTCGAGTTCATATGGCTACACCTTC.

This clonotype was counted a few times. The chain couples TRBV7-6 to TRBJ2-7; D is ambiguous. The CDR3 sequence is 14 residues long. V gave up 2 bases and J gave up 1 base, with 9 bases separating them. Germline CDR1 reads SGHVS; CDR2 reads FNYEAQ. CDR3: CASSLLSLSYEQYF. Written as DNA, the CDR3 is TGTGCCAGCAGCTTACTGTCGCTATCCTACGAGCAGTACTTC.

The CDR3 loop reads CASSLPGSDTQYF. The DNA of the CDR3 is TGTGCCAGCAGCTTGCCTGGCTCAGATACGCAGTATTTT. The rearrangement links TRBV5-8 to TRBJ2-3; D uncertain. Germline V gene data show CDR1 as SGHTS and CDR2 as YDEGEE. The CDR3 runs 13 residues. Trimming cost V 1 base and J 4 bases, with 7 bases left between them.

This clonotype was observed at least ten times. J is TRBJ1-6 and V is TRBV18, with 7 nucleotides matching TRBD1. The CDR3 is made up of 17 amino acids. Per germline, CDR1 KGHSH and CDR2 LQKENI. The V gene end was trimmed by 2 bases and the J gene end by 10 bases; junction bases not matched to a gene: 14. The chain's CDR3 is CASSPDRPGVGGSPLHF. The CDR3, as DNA: TGTGCCAGCTCACCAGATCGGCCAGGTGTAGGGGGCTCACCCCTCCACTTT.

Only a few counts were recorded for this clonotype. The CDR3 protein is CASRIRDRDNTGELFF. DNA for the CDR3: TGCGCCAGCAGGATTCGGGACAGGGACAACACCGGGGAGCTGTTTTTT. The chain joins TRBV10-2 to TRBJ2-2, with 9 nucleotides matching TRBD1. Germline V lookup: CDR1 WSHSY, CDR2 SAAADI. Trimming took 6 bases from V and 2 from J; bases not matched to a gene: 7. The CDR3 runs 16 residues.

This clonotype occurred many times. The chain joins TRBV7-9 to TRBJ2-5, with 10 bases aligning to TRBD2. Trimming at V came to 4 bases and at J to 3 bases, leaving 2 bases not matched to a gene. This CDR3 has 14 amino acids. The germline V gene has CDR1 SEHNR and CDR2 FQNEAQ (reference sequence). The CDR3 region has the DNA TGTGCCAGCAGCTGGACTAGCGGAGAAGAGACCCAGTACTTC. Protein product: CASSWTSGEETQYF.

This clonotype has only a few counts. This chain connects TRBV7-6 to TRBJ2-1, with D tentatively TRBD2 (6 bases). The CDR3 consists of 15 residues. Germline assignment: CDR1 SGHVS and CDR2 FNYEAQ. Trimming cost V 6 bases and J 0 bases, with 12 bases left between them. The CDR3 loop reads CASRSSASSYNEQFF. CDR3 coding DNA: TGTGCCAGCAGGTCTAGCGCGAGCTCCTACAATGAGCAGTTCTTC.

This clonotype was counted once. This chain uses TRBV20-1 with TRBJ2-2; D might be TRBD2 (6 bases). Between the trimmed V and J ends, which lost 3 bases and 0 bases, there was a span of 11 bases. Germline V gene data show CDR1 as DFQATT and CDR2 as SNEGSKA (reference sequence). There are 15 residues in the CDR3. CDR3: CSASTTGANTGELFF. DNA of the CDR3: TGCAGTGCTAGTACTACGGGGGCGAACACCGGGGAGCTGTTTTTT.